These 13 T cell receptor beta chains were sequenced from one sample in a study of blood T cell repertoires in COVID-19. Here immunoSEQ multiplex PCR was the method, and the copy in TCRdb shows in-frame clones only, minus some. The table lists over 200,000 clones, 87% of them singletons. The sample consisted of peripheral blood. Source of these receptors: a woman aged 18-30 years who had recovered from COVID-19.

The V and J genes are TRBV12-3 or TRBV12-4 and TRBJ1-4; D might be TRBD1 (6 bases). V lost 5 bases and J lost 8, with 12 bases in between. CDR3 length: 13 residues. CDR3 residues: CASSPTGREKLFF. The DNA for the CDR3 is TGTGCCAGCAGTCCTACAGGGCGCGAAAAACTGTTTTTT.

The gene calls are TRBV28 and TRBJ1-1; D perhaps matches TRBD1 (6 bases). The V gene's germline CDR1 is MDHEN and CDR2 SYDVKM. This CDR3 is 14 amino acids long. V dropped 5 bases and J dropped 5 bases, with 15 bases sitting between them. CDR3: CASSPGTRGTEAFF. CDR3 DNA sequence: TGTGCCAGCAGTCCCGGGACAAGGGGAACTGAAGCTTTCTTT.

The chain joins TRBV29-1 to TRBJ1-1; D uncertain. This CDR3 contains 14 residues. Germline V gives CDR1 SQVTM, CDR2 ANQGSEA. Trimming pared 2 bases from V and 3 bases from J, leaving 13 bases between. The CDR3 nucleotides read TGCAGCGTTGAATTCTCTAGGCGGTACACTGAAGCTTTCTTT. It yields the protein CSVEFSRRYTEAFF.

This sequence joins TRBV6-5 and TRBJ2-7; 10 bases align to TRBD2. V dropped 2 bases and J dropped 2; count of bases not matched to a gene: 6. The CDR3 runs to 16 residues. Germline CDR1 and CDR2: MNHEY and SVGAGI. The chain's CDR3 is CASSYLLAGTTYEQYF. The CDR3, as DNA: TGTGCCAGCAGTTACCTACTAGCGGGGACTACCTACGAGCAGTACTTC.

The rearrangement links TRBV7-2 to TRBJ1-5; TRBD1 aligns across 7 bases. With 7 bases clipped from V and 4 bases from J, the junction kept 7 bases outside the gene matches. The CDR3 consists of 14 residues. Germline V gene data show CDR1 as SGHTA and CDR2 as FQGNSA. As DNA, the CDR3 is TGTGCCAGCACTCCCTCGACAGGGAATCAGCCCCAGCATTTT. Translated, it gives CASTPSTGNQPQHF.

The rearrangement joins TRBV12-3 or TRBV12-4 to TRBJ2-1; D is undetermined. Trimming removed 10 bases at V and 5 bases at J, with 9 bases between. The CDR3 totals 11 residues. CDR3 protein: CAIIRDNEQFF. CDR3 nucleotides: TGTGCCATAATTCGGGACAATGAGCAGTTCTTC.

V gene TRBV23-1 combines with J gene TRBJ2-3; a weak D match, TRBD2 (6 bases). TRBV23-1 is treated as an ORF (open reading frame) with a function not yet certain. V gave up 6 bases and J gave up 0 bases, with 13 bases separating them. This CDR3 has 15 residues. CDR3 sequence reads: CASRPLAPSTDTQYF. CDR3 bases: TGCGCCAGCAGACCCCTAGCGCCCAGCACAGATACGCAGTATTTT.

This clone was recorded once. V usage is TRBV24-1 and J usage is TRBJ2-3; 7 bases fit TRBD2. Unmatched junction bases numbered 5, after V lost 6 bases and J lost 3 bases. The V gene's germline CDR1 is KGHDR and CDR2 SFDVKD. CDR3 length equals 14 residues. The DNA of the CDR3 is TGTGCCACCAGTACGCGGACTAGTACAGATACGCAGTATTTT. This gives the protein CATSTRTSTDTQYF.

V is TRBV29-1 and J is TRBJ1-2; D call uncertain. This CDR3 has 13 amino acids. Germline-derived CDR1 and CDR2 are SQVTM and ANQGSEA. Trimming shortened V by 1 base and J by 3 bases, and 9 bases separated the two germline ends. The CDR3 reads CSVEVAGDYGYTF. For the CDR3, the DNA is TGCAGCGTTGAAGTAGCGGGAGACTATGGCTACACCTTC.

V is TRBV6-5 and J is TRBJ1-1, with D perhaps TRBD1 (5 bases). Looked up from germline, CDR1 is MNHEY and CDR2 is SVGAGI. Trimming cost V 2 bases and J 3 bases, with 10 bases left between them. The CDR3 totals 14 residues. The CDR3, as DNA: TGTGCCAGCAGTTACGGGGGAGGGGACACTGAAGCTTTCTTT. This gives the protein CASSYGGGDTEAFF.

DNA for the CDR3: TGTGCCAGCTCACTCGGTTCGCAAAACACTGAAGCTTTCTTT. It translates to CASSLGSQNTEAFF. The V call is TRBV18, the J call TRBJ1-1, with no clear D. CDR1 is KGHSH, CDR2 LQKENI, per germline. V dropped 4 bases and J dropped 2 bases, with 11 bases sitting between them. The CDR3 totals 14 residues. Full variable domain (rest looked up from reference TRBV18 and TRBJ1-1): NAGVMQNPRHLVRRRGQEARLRCSPMKGHSHVYWYRQLPEEGLKFMVYLQKENIIDESGMPKERFSAEFPKEGPSILRIQQVVRGDSAAYFCASSLGSQNTEAFFGQGTRLTVV.

Points on this clone: The same CDR3 also results from other DNA sequences found in this sample. The chain links TRBV9 to TRBJ1-5, with D uncertain. The germline V gene has CDR1 SGDLS and CDR2 YYNGEE. The CDR3 sequence is 13 residues long. V gave up 0 bases and J gave up 4 bases, with 5 bases separating them. CDR3 DNA sequence: TGTGCCAGCAGCGTAGGCCAGAATCAGCCCCAGCATTTT. Translating it yields CASSVGQNQPQHF.

This sequence joins TRBV13 and TRBJ1-1; D gene ambiguous. Germline CDR1 and CDR2: PRHDT and FYEKMQ (reference sequence). V was pared by 1 base and J by 11 bases, with 11 bases between. This CDR3 is built from 12 residues. The CDR3 region is CASSLDYSTAFF. CDR3 bases: TGTGCCAGCAGCTTAGATTACTCCACGGCTTTCTTT.